Following are 11 T cell receptor beta chains from one sample sequenced in a study of CD8 T cells in Susac syndrome (dated by TCRdb to the late 2010s). Library method: the immunoSEQ multiplex PCR assay. RNA was extracted using the RNeasy kit, and roughly 0.5 to 1 microgram was reverse transcribed with random hexamers. The public reads were quality trimmed at Q25 with fastp and then assembled into clones with MiXCR by TCRdb, keeping productive beta chains. Each entry is one CDR3 protein sequence, shown with its most common DNA and genes. A total of about 250,000 distinct CDR3 sequences appear in this sample, 93% of them only once. Together, the top ten hold about 0.071% of the sample. What was sequenced was CD4+ T cells from PBMCs. The source of these receptors is a human donor with multiple sclerosis.

The J gene is TRBJ1-2, the V gene TRBV19; D remains unclear. CDR1 is LNHDA and CDR2 is SQIVND in the germline V gene (reference sequence). The ends were cut back, 5 bases at V and 5 bases at J, with 12 bases in the middle. The CDR3 runs to 13 residues. CDR3 sequence: CASSPPPAYGYTF. Here the CDR3 DNA reads TGTGCCAGTAGTCCTCCTCCAGCATATGGCTACACCTTC.

This chain connects TRBV5-1 to TRBJ2-3; TRBD2 agrees at 8 bases. This CDR3 contains 15 residues. Germline CDR1 and CDR2: SGHRS and YFSETQ. Trimming removed 5 bases from V and 4 bases from J; junction bases left unmatched: 9. The CDR3: CASSPLSGTADTQYF. DNA for the CDR3: TGCGCCAGCAGTCCACTTAGCGGGACGGCAGATACGCAGTATTTT.

V usage is TRBV7-2 and J usage is TRBJ1-1, with a possible D match to TRBD1 (6 bases). Trimming left V 5 bases short and J 5 bases short, with 12 bases between. Germline values: CDR1 SGHTA, CDR2 FQGNSA. The CDR3 has 13 residues. Here the CDR3 reads CASSTQGRTEAFF. The CDR3 DNA sequence: TGTGCCAGCAGCACCCAGGGGCGGACTGAAGCTTTCTTT.

The rearrangement uses TRBV4-2 and TRBJ2-5, with 7 bases that match TRBD2. Unmatched junction bases numbered 4, after V lost 1 base and J lost 2 bases. Germline V gives CDR1 LGHNA, CDR2 YNFKEQ. This CDR3 contains 15 residues. CDR3 region: CASSQGQAGQETQYF. The CDR3 nucleotides read TGTGCCAGCAGCCAAGGACAAGCGGGACAAGAGACCCAGTACTTC.

This chain joins TRBV6-2 or TRBV6-3 and TRBJ2-7, with D tentatively TRBD1 or TRBD2 (5 bases each). Germline CDR1 reads MNHEY; CDR2 reads SVGEGT. Trimming removed 5 bases at V and 4 bases at J, with 12 bases between. This CDR3 spans 13 amino acids. CDR3: CASSLGTHYEQYF. CDR3 nucleotide sequence: TGTGCCAGCAGTCTTGGGACCCATTACGAGCAGTACTTC.

The rearrangement uses TRBV10-3 and TRBJ1-1; the D gene is possibly TRBD1 (5 bases). Germline V lookup: CDR1 ENHRY, CDR2 SYGVKD. The CDR3 has 15 residues. V gave up 3 bases and J gave up 0 bases, with 11 bases separating them. The DNA for the CDR3 is TGTGCCATCAGTGACCAGGGCCGTATGAACACTGAAGCTTTCTTT. This codes for CAISDQGRMNTEAFF.

This clonotype has only a few counts. The gene calls are TRBV3-1 and TRBJ1-1; 7 positions agree with TRBD1. The V and J ends lost 6 bases and 3 bases, in that order; junction bases with no gene match: 7. Per germline, CDR1 LGHDT and CDR2 YNNKEL (reference sequence). The CDR3 has 14 residues. The DNA of the CDR3 is TGTGCCAGCAGTCGCGCGGACAGGCACACTGAAGCTTTCTTT. Its translation is CASSRADRHTEAFF.

V gene TRBV27 combines with J gene TRBJ1-1, with D possibly TRBD1 on 6 matching bases. CDR1 MNHEY and CDR2 SMNVEV come from the germline V gene (reference sequence). This CDR3 has 14 amino acids. The V end was cut by 5 bases, the J end by 5 bases, with 15 bases between. CDR3 sequence (DNA): TGTGCCAGCAGTCCCTGGAGGGGGGGGACTGAAGCTTTCTTT. This translates into CASSPWRGGTEAFF.

The rearrangement joins TRBV7-2 to TRBJ2-7; 8 nucleotides agree with TRBD2. Germline loops: CDR1 SGHTA, CDR2 FQGNSA. The CDR3 totals 13 residues. V was pared by 3 bases and J by 6 bases, with 4 bases of the junction left unmatched. The CDR3 reads CASSFQGTSEQYV. CDR3 nucleotide sequence: TGTGCCAGCAGCTTCCAGGGGACTAGCGAGCAGTACGTC.

This sequence joins TRBV7-2 and TRBJ2-4; the match to TRBD2 covers 10 bases. V trimming: 5 bases; J trimming: 2 bases; junction bases outside the gene matches: 15. CDR1 SGHTA and CDR2 FQGNSA come from the germline V gene. The CDR3 runs 19 residues. The CDR3 DNA is TGTGCCAGCAGCCCCCGTCCGGCTAGCGGGGGAGGGTCCAAAAACATTCAGTACTTC. Amino acids: CASSPRPASGGGSKNIQYF.

The rearrangement joins TRBV5-6 to TRBJ2-5; D tentatively reads TRBD1 or TRBD2 (5 bases each). The V end lost 1 base, the J end lost 5 bases, and 15 bases lay between the germline ends. The CDR3 extends over 15 amino acids. The germline CDR1 and CDR2 sequences are SGHDT and YYEEEE. The CDR3 DNA is TGTGCCAGCAGCTTGTATCCGGGGCTGAGGGAGACCCAGTACTTC. Amino acids: CASSLYPGLRETQYF.